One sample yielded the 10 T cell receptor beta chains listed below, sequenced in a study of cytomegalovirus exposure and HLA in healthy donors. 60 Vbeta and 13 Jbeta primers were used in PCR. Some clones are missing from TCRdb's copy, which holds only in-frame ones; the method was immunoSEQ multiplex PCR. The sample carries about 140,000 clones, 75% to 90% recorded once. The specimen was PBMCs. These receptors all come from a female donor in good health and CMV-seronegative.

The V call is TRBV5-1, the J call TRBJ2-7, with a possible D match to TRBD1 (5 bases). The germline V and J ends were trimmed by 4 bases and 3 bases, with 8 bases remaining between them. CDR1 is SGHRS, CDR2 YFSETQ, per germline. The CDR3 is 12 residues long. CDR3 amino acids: CASSPDNYEQYF. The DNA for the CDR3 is TGCGCCAGCAGCCCGGACAACTACGAGCAGTACTTC.

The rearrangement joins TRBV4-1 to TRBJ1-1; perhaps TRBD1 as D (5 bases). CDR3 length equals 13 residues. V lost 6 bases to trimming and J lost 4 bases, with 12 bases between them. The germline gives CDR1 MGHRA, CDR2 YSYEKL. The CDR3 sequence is CASREEGSTEAFF. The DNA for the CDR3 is TGCGCCAGCAGGGAGGAGGGGAGCACTGAAGCTTTCTTT.

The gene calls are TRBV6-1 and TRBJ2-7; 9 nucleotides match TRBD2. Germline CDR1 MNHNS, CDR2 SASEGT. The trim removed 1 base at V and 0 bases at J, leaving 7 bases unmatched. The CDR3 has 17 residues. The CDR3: CASSEVYLAGSSYEQYF. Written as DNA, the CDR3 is TGTGCCAGCAGTGAAGTCTATCTAGCGGGGTCCTCCTACGAGCAGTACTTC.

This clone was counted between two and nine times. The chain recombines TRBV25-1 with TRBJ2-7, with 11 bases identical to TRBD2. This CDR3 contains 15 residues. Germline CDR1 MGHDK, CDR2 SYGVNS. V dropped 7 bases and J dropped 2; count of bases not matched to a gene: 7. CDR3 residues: CASTPGLAGPYEQYF. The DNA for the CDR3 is TGTGCCAGCACTCCCGGACTAGCGGGTCCCTACGAGCAGTACTTC.

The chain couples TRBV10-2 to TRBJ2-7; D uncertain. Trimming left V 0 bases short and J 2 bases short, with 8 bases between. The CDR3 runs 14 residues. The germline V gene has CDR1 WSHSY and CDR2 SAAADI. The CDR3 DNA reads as TGCGCCAGCAGTGAGTCGTCAACTACCTACGAGCAGTACTTC. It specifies CASSESSTTYEQYF.

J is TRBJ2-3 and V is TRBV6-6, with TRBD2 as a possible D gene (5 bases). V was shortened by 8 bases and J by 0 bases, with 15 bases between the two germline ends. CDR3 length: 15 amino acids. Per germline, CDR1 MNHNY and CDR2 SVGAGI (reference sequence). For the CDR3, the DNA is TGTGCCAGCTCTTTAGCGTTCCCTAGCACAGATACGCAGTATTTT. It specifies CASSLAFPSTDTQYF.

CDR3: CAWRTGTGAEQYF. CDR3 bases: TGTGCCTGGAGGACCGGGACAGGGGCCGAGCAGTACTTC. J is TRBJ2-7 and V is TRBV30; 10 nucleotides agree with TRBD1. The J segment lost 6 bases and the V segment lost 3 bases, leaving 5 bases of the junction unmatched. In germline, CDR1 is GTSNPN, CDR2 SVGIG (reference sequence). The CDR3 consists of 13 residues.

In nucleotides, the CDR3 is TGTGCCACCAGCAGAGAATCGGGATGGACCGGGGAGCTGTTTTTT. Residues: CATSRESGWTGELFF. This chain connects TRBV15 to TRBJ2-2; a weak D match, TRBD2 (5 bases). This CDR3 is 15 amino acids long. V lost 0 bases and J 5 bases, leaving 10 bases between the germline ends. The V gene's germline CDR1 is LNHNV and CDR2 YYDKDF (reference sequence).

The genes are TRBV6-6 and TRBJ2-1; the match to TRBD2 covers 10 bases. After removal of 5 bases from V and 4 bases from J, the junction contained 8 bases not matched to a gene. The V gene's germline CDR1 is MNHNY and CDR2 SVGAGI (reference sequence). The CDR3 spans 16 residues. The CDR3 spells CASSGRAGGPYNEQFF. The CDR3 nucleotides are TGTGCCAGCAGTGGTAGAGCGGGAGGGCCTTACAATGAGCAGTTCTTC.

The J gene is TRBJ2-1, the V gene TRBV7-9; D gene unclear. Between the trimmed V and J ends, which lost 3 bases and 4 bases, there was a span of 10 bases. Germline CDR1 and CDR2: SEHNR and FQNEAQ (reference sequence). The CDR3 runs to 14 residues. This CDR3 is CASSFSTVYNEQFF. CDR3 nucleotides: TGTGCCAGCAGCTTCTCGACTGTTTACAATGAGCAGTTCTTC. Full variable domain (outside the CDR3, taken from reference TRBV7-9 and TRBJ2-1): DTGVSQNPRHKITKRGQNVTFRCDPISEHNRLYWYRQTLGQGPEFLTYFQNEAQLEKSRLLSDRFSAERPKGSFSTLEIQRTEQGDSAMYLCASSFSTVYNEQFFGPGTRLTVL.